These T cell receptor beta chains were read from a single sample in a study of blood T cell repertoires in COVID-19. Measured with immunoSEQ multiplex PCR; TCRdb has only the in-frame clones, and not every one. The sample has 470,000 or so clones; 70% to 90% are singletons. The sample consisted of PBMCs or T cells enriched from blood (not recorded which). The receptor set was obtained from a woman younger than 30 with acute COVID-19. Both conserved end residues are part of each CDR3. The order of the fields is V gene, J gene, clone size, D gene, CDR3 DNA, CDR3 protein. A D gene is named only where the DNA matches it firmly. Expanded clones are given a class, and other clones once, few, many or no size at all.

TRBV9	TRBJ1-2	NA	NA	TGTGCCAGCAGCGTAGACAGGCAGGATCCCTATGGCTACACCTTC	CASSVDRQDPYGYTF
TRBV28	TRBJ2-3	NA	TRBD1	TGTGCCAGCAGAGGACAGGGAACGGGCACAGATACGCAGTATTTT	CASRGQGTGTDTQYF
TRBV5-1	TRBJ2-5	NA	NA	TGCGCCAGCAGCTTGGGTGGTACAGGACAAGAGACCCAGTACTTC	CASSLGGTGQETQYF
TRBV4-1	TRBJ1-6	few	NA	TGCGCCAGCAGCCTCGAAGGGGAAGGATCACCCCTCCACTTT	CASSLEGEGSPLHF
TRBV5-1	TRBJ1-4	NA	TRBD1	TGCGCCAGCAGTCTACAGGGGTTGGGCGAAAAACTGTTTTTT	CASSLQGLGEKLFF
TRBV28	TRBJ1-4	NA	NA	TGTGCCAGCAGTTTTTCCCCGGTTGGAACTAATGAAAAACTGTTTTTT	CASSFSPVGTNEKLFF
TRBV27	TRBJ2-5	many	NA	TGTGCCAGCAGCCTTTACTTCCAAGAGACCCAGTACTTC	CASSLYFQETQYF
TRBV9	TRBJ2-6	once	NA	TGTGCCAGCAGCGTAGGACAAACTGGGGCCAACGTCCTGACTTTC	CASSVGQTGANVLTF
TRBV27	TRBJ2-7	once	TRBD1	TGTGCCAGCAGCCGAACCCCGGAACAGGGGCGCGAGCAGTACTTC	CASSRTPEQGREQYF
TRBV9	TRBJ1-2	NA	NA	TGTGCCAGCAGCGTAACAAATAACTATGGCTACACCTTC	CASSVTNNYGYTF